This is a list of T cell receptor beta chains from one sample in a study of cytomegalovirus exposure and HLA in healthy donors. Profiled with immunoSEQ multiplex PCR; TCRdb holds only in-frame clones, not every one. Of roughly 140,000 clones detected, 80% appear once; the ten largest clones hold over 0.95%. Sequenced sample: PBMCs. The receptor source for this set is a female donor in good health and CMV-seronegative. CDR3s include the opening cysteine and the closing phenylalanine or tryptophan. Fields, in order: CDR3 DNA, CDR3 protein, clone size, V gene, J gene, D gene. D genes are given only for firm matches. Where a row states a size, it is once, few, many or the class of an expanded clone; other rows omit it.

TGTGCCAGCAATTTTCAGGGGGCTGGGGAGACCCAGTACTTC	CASNFQGAGETQYF	NA	TRBV2	TRBJ2-5	TRBD1
TGTGCCAGCAGTTTCCCAGGATTCGGGGGGGGGTTTAAAAAAAACACTGAAGCTTTCTTT	CASSFPGFGGGFKKNTEAFF	NA	TRBV28	TRBJ1-1	NA
TGTGCCAGCAGCGGGACAGGGAAAGTCGAGCAGTACTTC	CASSGTGKVEQYF	few	TRBV25-1	TRBJ2-7	TRBD1
TGCAGCGTCCGCACAGGGGCCGGGGAGCTGTTTTTT	CSVRTGAGELFF	NA	TRBV29-1	TRBJ2-2	TRBD1
TGTGCCAGCAGCTTAAACAGTCACACCTACAATGAGCAGTTCTTC	CASSLNSHTYNEQFF	NA	TRBV7-3	TRBJ2-1	NA
TGTGCCAGCAGTTTACCCCCGACAGGGGCTCAAGAGACCCAGTACTTC	CASSLPPTGAQETQYF	once	TRBV28	TRBJ2-5	TRBD1
TGTGCCAGTAGTACGGGACTAGCGAGCACAGATACGCAGTATTTT	CASSTGLASTDTQYF	NA	TRBV19	TRBJ2-3	TRBD2
TGTGCCAGCACCGCCGGACAGCGAACCTACGAGCAGTACTTC	CASTAGQRTYEQYF	NA	TRBV13	TRBJ2-7	NA
TGCGCCAGCAGCTTGCGTCCGGGAGTGGACGGGGAGCTGTTTTTT	CASSLRPGVDGELFF	NA	TRBV5-1	TRBJ2-2	NA
TGTGCCAGCAACTTGGGGACAGGGGGCTACAATGAGCAGTTCTTC	CASNLGTGGYNEQFF	NA	TRBV6-1	TRBJ2-1	TRBD1
TGTGCCAGCAGCTGGAACTCCGGGACAGGGTTTCGCGAGCAGTACTTC	CASSWNSGTGFREQYF	once	TRBV7-9	TRBJ2-7	TRBD1
TGTGCCAGCAGCCTAAAAGAGACCCAGTACTTC	CASSLKETQYF	few	TRBV7-9	TRBJ2-5	NA
TGTGCCAGCAGCTCGCCGGGACTAGCCCACACAGATACGCAGTATTTT	CASSSPGLAHTDTQYF	NA	TRBV14	TRBJ2-3	TRBD2
TGTGCCAGCAGCGCGTACGACAGAACTGGCAATCAGCCCCAGCATTTT	CASSAYDRTGNQPQHF	NA	TRBV13	TRBJ1-5	NA
TGCGCCAGCAGCTTGGACGCCACTCCTCGCTCTGGAAACACCATATATTTT	CASSLDATPRSGNTIYF	once	TRBV5-1	TRBJ1-3	NA
TGTGCCATCTCCGGGGGGACCCAAGCTTTCTTT	CAISGGTQAFF	NA	TRBV28	TRBJ1-1	NA
TGTGCCATCATGGGCAACACTGAAGCTTTCTTT	CAIMGNTEAFF	NA	TRBV10-3	TRBJ1-1	NA
TGTGCCTGGAGTGTGCCGGGAGGCCAAGAGACCCAGTACTTC	CAWSVPGGQETQYF	NA	TRBV30	TRBJ2-5	TRBD2
TGCGCCAGCAGCTTGGCCAGCGGGGGGAACACCGGGGAGCTGTTTTTT	CASSLASGGNTGELFF	NA	TRBV5-1	TRBJ2-2	TRBD2
TGTGCCAGCAGCTCGGACAGGAGGGAGCAGTACTTC	CASSSDRREQYF	few	TRBV5-6	TRBJ2-7	TRBD1